This T cell receptor beta chain is drawn from a study of T cell responses to AZD1222 COVID-19 vaccine. Findings and limits, study-wide: Among vaccine-associated CD4 TCRs, coverage spanned spike, with dominance at 160-218 and 743-854. Nearly half of unique spike-specific TCRs reportedly avoided B.1.351 and B.1.1.7 mutated regions. The donor cohort was predominantly white British with a female majority, and clonal diversity may have been underestimated.

Using immunoSEQ multiplex PCR, the repertoire was profiled, and TCRdb retains in-frame clones only, with some absent. The table shows some 200,000 clones, with 90% to 95% occurring only once. This clone occurred once. Its target is not known. Between the trimmed V and J ends, which lost 0 bases and 1 base, there was a span of 9 bases. Germline V gene lookup returns CDR1 LGHDT and CDR2 YNNKEL (reference sequence). The CDR3 runs to 15 residues. The sample here was peripheral blood, taken 28 days after the second dose of the MenACWY control vaccine. The gene calls are TRBV3-1 (or the pseudogene TRBV3-2) and TRBJ2-5; D remains ambiguous. The clonotype originates from an adult who received the MenACWY meningococcal vaccine as a control. The CDR3 bases are TGTGCCAGCAGCCAAGATGGGCTGAGCCAAGAGACCCAGTACTTC. Encoded protein: CASSQDGLSQETQYF.